A single sample gave rise to the 3 T cell receptor beta chains below, sequenced in a study of vaccination and CD4 T cells after COVID-19. Sequencing of DNA taken from cultured CD4+ T cells relied on the Oncomine TCR Beta short-read assay. In TCRdb, the PCR reads were re-called with MiXCR into one record per CDR3 protein. The data contain about 19,000 distinct CDR3 sequences, under 50% of them seen just once; the ten biggest clones take up 2% to 3%. No antigen has been identified for these receptors. As for treatment: roughly ten-day PBMC culture with coronavirus spike peptide pools or control peptides (ViraFEST assay). Sequencing used CD4+ T cells from blood, cultured in vitro, obtained after SARS-CoV-2 vaccination. These receptors came from a human donor who had recovered from COVID-19.

This clonotype was picked up a small number of times. J is TRBJ2-3 and V is TRBV15; D is undetermined. The ends were cut back, 4 bases at V and 0 bases at J, with 8 bases in the middle. Germline V CDR1 and CDR2: LNHNV, YYDKDF (reference sequence). The CDR3 extends over 14 amino acids. This CDR3 reads CATSTGLSTDTQYF. Here the CDR3 DNA reads TGTGCCACCAGCACAGGTTTAAGCACAGATACGCAGTATTTT.

The rearrangement uses TRBV4-1 and TRBJ1-1; a weak D match, TRBD1 (6 bases). This CDR3 is built from 15 residues. The V and J ends lost 0 bases and 0 bases respectively, with 8 bases between them. Germline lookup yields CDR1 MGHRA and CDR2 YSYEKL. In nucleotides, the CDR3 is TGCGCCAGCAGCCAAGACGACAGGTTGAACACTGAAGCTTTCTTT. It translates to CASSQDDRLNTEAFF.

This clonotype has more than one count but fewer than ten. The V gene is TRBV7-2, the J gene TRBJ1-6, with a possible D match to TRBD1 (6 bases). CDR3 length: 16 amino acids. Germline values: CDR1 SGHTA, CDR2 FQGNSA. V was clipped by 5 bases and J by 2 bases, with 13 bases between them. The CDR3 bases are TGTGCCAGCAGCCCCCAGGACAGTCCCTATAATTCACCCCTCCACTTT. Its protein is CASSPQDSPYNSPLHF.